The text below deals with one TCR beta chain. The TCR alpha and TCR beta cDNA libraries, bearing sample barcodes and UMIs, were generated by 5'RACE using constant-segment primers. From the 5' RACE reads, TCRdb called clonotypes with MiXCR, one entry per CDR3 protein. The data contain 550,000 to 600,000 distinct CDR3 sequences, about 20% of them singletons. The data were taken from a study of T-cell memory formation after mild COVID-19. Germline V gene sequence: CDR1 GTSNPN, CDR2 SVGIG (reference sequence). V lost 2 bases to trimming and J lost 6 bases, with 8 bases between them. The CDR3 is made up of 12 amino acids.

The rearrangement links TRBV30 to TRBJ2-1; D remains unclear. The TCR originated in an adult woman who had mild COVID-19 (a few samples of this study predate the infection). Cell type and time point are not known. Material: PBMCs or a T cell subset sorted from them (not recorded which). Here the CDR3 reads CAWSPPGNEQFF. DNA for the CDR3: TGTGCCTGGAGTCCGCCGGGCAATGAGCAGTTCTTC.